The 30 T cell receptor beta chains presented below share a single source sample, sequenced in a study of blood T cell repertoires in COVID-19. Profiling relied on immunoSEQ multiplex PCR, and the TCRdb table lists in-frame clones only, not all of them. This sample yields fewer than 250,000 clones, of which more than 75% are seen a single time; 6.5% to 9% belongs to the top ten. The sequenced sample was PBMCs or T cells enriched from blood (not recorded which). These receptors were collected from a woman aged 35 to 49 with acute COVID-19.

The gene calls are TRBV4-1 and TRBJ1-3, with D maybe TRBD1 (6 bases). V was pared by 4 bases and J by 2 bases, with 24 bases between. Per germline, CDR1 MGHRA and CDR2 YSYEKL. This CDR3 region has 19 residues. The CDR3 DNA reads as TGCGCCAGCAGCCGCACAGGGTATGAAGCGGCGGAGCCTGGAAACACCATATATTTT. Protein product: CASSRTGYEAAEPGNTIYF.

The chain couples TRBV6-5 to TRBJ1-1, with D perhaps matching TRBD1 (5 bases). From germline, CDR1 is MNHEY and CDR2 SVGAGI. The CDR3 consists of 14 residues. V was trimmed by 6 bases and J by 4 bases, leaving 15 bases between them. CDR3 DNA: TGTGCCAGCAGGCCCACAGGTAGATTCACTGAAGCTTTCTTT. This sequence encodes CASRPTGRFTEAFF.

There are a few counts of this clone. The same CDR3 also results from other DNA sequences found in this sample. V gene TRBV9 combines with J gene TRBJ1-1; D remains ambiguous. With 0 bases removed from V and 1 base from J, the gap between germline ends came to 4 bases. The CDR3 extends over 13 amino acids. From germline, CDR1 is SGDLS and CDR2 YYNGEE. CDR3 DNA sequence: TGTGCCAGCAGCGTAGCAGGGAACACTGAAGCTTTCTTT. This translates into CASSVAGNTEAFF.

On this clone: A read error may produce the germline difference seen at one junction end. The chain is built from TRBV5-1 and TRBJ2-7; TRBD2 agrees at 9 bases. This CDR3 is 15 amino acids long. Germline V gene sequence: CDR1 SGHRS, CDR2 YFSETQ. CDR3 coding DNA: TGCGCCAGCAGCTTGGGTGGGCTAGCGGGAACAGCCCTTAGGTTC. It translates to CASSLGGLAGTALRF. Full variable domain (rest looked up from reference TRBV5-1 and TRBJ2-7): KAGVTQTPRYLIKTRGQQVTLSCSPISGHRSVSWYQQTPGQGLQFLFEYFSETQRNKGNFPGRFSGRQFSNSRSEMNVSTLELGDSALYLCASSLGGLAGTALRFGPGTRLTVT.

The chain combines TRBV11-2 with TRBJ1-3; TRBD1 matches 7 bases. Germline V gives CDR1 SGHAT, CDR2 FQNNGV. CDR3 length equals 18 residues. The V gene end was trimmed by 4 bases and the J gene end by 0 bases; junction bases not matched to a gene: 12. Written as DNA, the CDR3 is TGTGCCAGCAGCTCCCAGCCAACAGGGGCCTACTCTGGAAACACCATATATTTT. This encodes CASSSQPTGAYSGNTIYF.

The gene calls are TRBV4-3 and TRBJ2-1, with D uncertain. The CDR3 spans 12 residues. The germline CDR1 and CDR2 sequences are LGHNA and YSLEER. Trimming shortened V by 4 bases and J by 4 bases, and 5 bases separated the two germline ends. In nucleotides, the CDR3 is TGCGCCAGCAGCCCCGGGTACAATGAGCAGTTCTTC. The encoded protein is CASSPGYNEQFF.

V and J are TRBV5-1 and TRBJ1-6, with 8 positions matching TRBD1. CDR1 is SGHRS and CDR2 is YFSETQ in the germline V gene. The trim removed 4 bases at V and 3 bases at J, leaving 6 bases unmatched. This CDR3 is 16 amino acids long. Here the CDR3 reads CASSPRGRIYNSPLHF. The CDR3 DNA follows: TGCGCCAGCAGCCCCAGGGGGCGTATCTATAATTCACCCCTCCACTTT.

The V gene is TRBV27, the J gene TRBJ2-7; tentative D call: TRBD1 (7 bases). The CDR3 has 15 amino acids. Germline V gene sequence: CDR1 MNHEY, CDR2 SMNVEV (reference sequence). With 6 bases removed from V and 0 bases from J, the gap between germline ends came to 15 bases. The CDR3 loop reads CASSRGTASSYEQYF. The DNA for the CDR3 is TGTGCCAGCAGCCGGGGGACAGCGAGCTCCTACGAGCAGTACTTC.

This chain joins TRBV4-3 and TRBJ2-2, with D maybe TRBD1 (6 bases). The V end was cut by 4 bases, the J end by 6 bases, with 24 bases between. The CDR3 has 18 residues. The germline gives CDR1 LGHNA, CDR2 YSLEER. For the CDR3, the DNA is TGCGCCAGCAGCCTCATACACCAGGGGTCCAGTTCGGCCGGGGAGCTGTTTTTT. Translated: CASSLIHQGSSSAGELFF.

The gene calls are TRBV19 and TRBJ1-5; D uncertain. In germline, CDR1 is LNHDA, CDR2 SQIVND (reference sequence). This CDR3 spans 15 amino acids. V lost 4 bases and J lost 6, with 16 bases in between. The CDR3 DNA follows: TGTGCCAGTAGTAGCCAGAGCGGTACGGGTCAGCCCCAGCATTTT. This codes for CASSSQSGTGQPQHF. Supplemented by reference TRBV19 and TRBJ1-5, the full variable domain reads DGGITQSPKYLFRKEGQNVTLSCEQNLNHDAMYWYRQDPGQGLRLIYYSQIVNDFQKGDIAEGYSVSREKKESFPLTVTSAQKNPTAFYLCASSSQSGTGQPQHFGDGTRLSIL.

Only a few counts were recorded for this clone. V is TRBV19 and J is TRBJ2-5; 9 bases match TRBD2. The CDR3 loop spans 15 amino acids. Trimming removed 6 bases from V and 2 bases from J; junction bases left unmatched: 7. The germline V gene has CDR1 LNHDA and CDR2 SQIVND (reference sequence). CDR3 sequence: CASRRTSARQETQYF. The CDR3, as DNA: TGTGCCAGTAGGAGGACTAGCGCGAGGCAAGAGACCCAGTACTTC.

The V and J genes are TRBV12-3 or TRBV12-4 and TRBJ2-3; possible D gene TRBD1, 5 bases. This CDR3 region has 13 residues. The V end was cut by 3 bases, the J end by 8 bases, with 12 bases between. The CDR3 DNA is TGTGCCAGCAGTTTCCAGGGTTCCCTTACGCAGTATTTT. The encoded protein is CASSFQGSLTQYF.

This chain uses TRBV11-2 with TRBJ1-5; 10 bases map to TRBD1. Trimming at V came to 5 bases and at J to 4 bases, leaving 2 bases not matched to a gene. CDR3 size: 14 residues. Germline CDR1 is SGHAT and CDR2 is FQNNGV. CDR3 nucleotides: TGTGCCAGCAGCCAGGACAGGGGGAATCAGCCCCAGCATTTT. It specifies CASSQDRGNQPQHF.

J is TRBJ1-4 and V is TRBV6-6, with a possible D match to TRBD1 (6 bases). This CDR3 contains 13 residues. V dropped 4 bases and J dropped 8 bases, with 11 bases sitting between them. The germline gives CDR1 MNHNY, CDR2 SVGAGI (reference sequence). The CDR3 nucleotides are TGTGCCAGCAGTTCGAACAGGGTAGAAAAACTGTTTTTT. Its protein is CASSSNRVEKLFF.

This clone appeared a single time. The chain employs TRBV10-3 and TRBJ2-7; 7 bases match TRBD2. V gave up 7 bases and J gave up 6 bases; unmatched junction bases: 15. Per the germline V gene, CDR1 is ENHRY and CDR2 is SYGVKD. The CDR3 contains 15 residues. The CDR3 region is CAIKEVMGGLSEQYF. CDR3 DNA sequence: TGTGCCATCAAGGAGGTAATGGGAGGGCTCAGCGAGCAGTACTTC.

The V and J genes are TRBV4-3 and TRBJ1-1; D unresolved. The CDR3 loop spans 12 amino acids. V dropped 0 bases and J dropped 7 bases, with 6 bases sitting between them. CDR1 LGHNA and CDR2 YSLEER come from the germline V gene. In nucleotides, the CDR3 is TGCGCCAGCAGCCAAGATAGAGATGAAGCTTTCTTT. Its protein product is CASSQDRDEAFF.

The V call is TRBV9, the J call TRBJ1-3; D is unclear. CDR3 length equals 15 residues. The V and J ends lost 5 bases and 0 bases respectively, with 12 bases between them. The V gene's germline CDR1 is SGDLS and CDR2 YYNGEE. CDR3 in DNA: TGTGCCAGCAGTGAGTCACCGAGCTCTGGAAACACCATATATTTT. It codes for CASSESPSSGNTIYF. The complete variable domain, with remaining parts taken from reference TRBV9 and TRBJ1-3, reads DSGVTQTPKHLITATGQRVTLRCSPRSGDLSVYWYQQSLDQGLQFLIQYYNGEERAKGNILERFSAQQFPDLHSELNLSSLELGDSALYFCASSESPSSGNTIYFGEGSWLTVV.

CDR3 bases: TGTGCCAGCGCCCGGGACACCGATTCCCCAGATACGCAGTATTTT. Its protein product is CASARDTDSPDTQYF. This sequence joins TRBV28 and TRBJ2-3, with D possibly matching TRBD1 (6 bases). Germline CDR1 reads MDHEN; CDR2 reads SYDVKM. CDR3 length: 15 residues. Trimming took 8 bases from V and 4 from J, leaving 19 bases between them.

As regards this clone: This sample also contains other DNA sequences that code for the same CDR3. Here the CDR3 reads CASSLGLSTDTQYF. CDR3 coding DNA: TGCGCCAGCAGCTTGGGACTAAGCACAGATACGCAGTATTTT. This chain joins TRBV5-1 and TRBJ2-3; D perhaps matches TRBD2 (5 bases). Germline CDR1 and CDR2: SGHRS and YFSETQ. The length of the CDR3 is 14 residues. Trimming took off 0 bases at V and 0 bases at J, with 5 bases between the two ends.

About this clone itself: Other DNA sequences in this specimen translate into the identical CDR3. The CDR3 loop is CASSFRNSPLHF. CDR3 sequence (DNA): TGTGCCAGCAGTTTTAGAAATTCACCCCTCCACTTT. The V call is TRBV27, the J call TRBJ1-6; D uncertain. The germline V and J ends were trimmed by 3 bases and 7 bases, with 4 bases remaining between them. The CDR3 length is 12 residues. Germline lookup yields CDR1 MNHEY and CDR2 SMNVEV (reference sequence).

The chain joins TRBV19 to TRBJ2-1; D possibly corresponds to TRBD2 (6 bases). Per germline, CDR1 LNHDA and CDR2 SQIVND (reference sequence). The CDR3 spans 15 residues. Deletions cut 3 bases from V and 7 bases from J, with 16 bases between. CDR3 nucleotides: TGTGCCAGTAGTATCGGCGGGGAGGTCTCTAATGAGCAGTTCTTC. It yields the protein CASSIGGEVSNEQFF.

CDR3 amino acids: CSGSGGVFPSSEQYF. CDR3 nucleotide sequence: TGCAGCGGATCGGGGGGGGTTTTTCCCAGCTCCGAGCAGTACTTC. V usage is TRBV29-1 and J usage is TRBJ2-7; 8 nucleotides line up with TRBD2. In germline, CDR1 is SQVTM, CDR2 ANQGSEA. With 7 bases clipped from V and 6 bases from J, the junction kept 17 bases outside the gene matches. The CDR3 covers 15 residues.

The chain has TRBV5-4 and TRBJ1-3; 10 positions agree with TRBD1. From germline, CDR1 is SGHNT and CDR2 YYREEE (reference sequence). This CDR3 comprises 16 residues. The V and J ends lost 2 bases and 3 bases, in that order; junction bases with no gene match: 5. The DNA of the CDR3 is TGTGCCAGCAGCTTCCCGACAGGGGGCGGTGGAAACACCATATATTTT. Amino acids: CASSFPTGGGGNTIYF.

The chain recombines TRBV7-3 with TRBJ1-2; D gene uncertain. V gave up 5 bases and J gave up 6 bases, with 13 bases separating them. Looked up from germline, CDR1 is SGHTA and CDR2 is FQGTGA. This CDR3 is 13 amino acids long. The CDR3 protein is CASSQGGGDGYTF. In nucleotides, the CDR3 is TGTGCCAGCAGCCAAGGTGGCGGCGATGGCTACACCTTC. Based on the CDR3 plus reference TRBV7-3 and TRBJ1-2, the full variable domain is GAGVSQTPSNKVTEKGKYVELRCDPISGHTALYWYRQSLGQGPEFLIYFQGTGAADDSGLPNDRFFAVRPEGSVSTLKIQRTERGDSAVYLCASSQGGGDGYTFGSGTRLTVV.

The V call is TRBV9, the J call TRBJ2-1; 12 nucleotides agree with TRBD2. Trimming cost V 4 bases and J 9 bases; bases outside gene matches: 8. The CDR3 consists of 15 residues. Looked up from germline, CDR1 is SGDLS and CDR2 is YYNGEE. CDR3 nucleotide sequence: TGTGCCAGCAGCCCCTCTAGCGGGGGGGCTTCTGAGCAGTTCTTC. Its protein is CASSPSSGGASEQFF.

The chain joins TRBV11-2 to TRBJ2-5; 9 bases align to TRBD2. The CDR3 runs 15 residues. Germline V gene sequence: CDR1 SGHAT, CDR2 FQNNGV. V shed 6 bases, J shed 4 bases, and the junction held 9 bases outside the gene matches. The CDR3 loop reads CASSPGTSRRETQYF. CDR3 DNA sequence: TGTGCCAGCAGTCCTGGGACTAGCCGTCGAGAGACCCAGTACTTC.

This clone appeared a few times. V is TRBV28 and J is TRBJ2-4, with D perhaps TRBD2 (6 bases). The CDR3 has 14 residues. Deletions cut 2 bases from V and 1 base from J, with 6 bases between. Germline CDR1 and CDR2: MDHEN and SYDVKM. CDR3 loop: CASSLGGAKNIQYF. The CDR3 bases are TGTGCCAGCAGTTTAGGGGGGGCCAAAAACATTCAGTACTTC.

The V and J genes are TRBV28 and TRBJ1-2; 10 positions agree with TRBD1. V shed 2 bases, J shed 4 bases, and the junction held 13 bases outside the gene matches. Per germline, CDR1 MDHEN and CDR2 SYDVKM. This CDR3 has 18 residues. The CDR3: CASSLLTSGTGVSYGYTF. CDR3 sequence (DNA): TGTGCCAGCAGTTTACTCACATCCGGGACAGGGGTGAGCTATGGCTACACCTTC.

In nucleotides, the CDR3 is TGCGCCAGCAGCTTGAGACCGACTAGCCCCCGAGAGACCCAGTACTTC. Its translation: CASSLRPTSPRETQYF. The rearrangement joins TRBV5-1 to TRBJ2-5; 7 nucleotides agree with TRBD2. The CDR3 loop spans 16 amino acids. CDR1 and CDR2 from the germline V gene are SGHRS and YFSETQ. J was trimmed by 4 bases and V by 1 base; bases with no gene match: 10.

The chain combines TRBV5-6 with TRBJ1-4; D is uncertain. V was cut by 1 base and J by 0 bases, with 4 bases left in between. Looked up from germline, CDR1 is SGHDT and CDR2 is YYEEEE. The CDR3 has 14 amino acids. The chain's CDR3 is CASSLTATNEKLFF. CDR3 nucleotides: TGTGCCAGCAGCTTGACAGCAACTAATGAAAAACTGTTTTTT.